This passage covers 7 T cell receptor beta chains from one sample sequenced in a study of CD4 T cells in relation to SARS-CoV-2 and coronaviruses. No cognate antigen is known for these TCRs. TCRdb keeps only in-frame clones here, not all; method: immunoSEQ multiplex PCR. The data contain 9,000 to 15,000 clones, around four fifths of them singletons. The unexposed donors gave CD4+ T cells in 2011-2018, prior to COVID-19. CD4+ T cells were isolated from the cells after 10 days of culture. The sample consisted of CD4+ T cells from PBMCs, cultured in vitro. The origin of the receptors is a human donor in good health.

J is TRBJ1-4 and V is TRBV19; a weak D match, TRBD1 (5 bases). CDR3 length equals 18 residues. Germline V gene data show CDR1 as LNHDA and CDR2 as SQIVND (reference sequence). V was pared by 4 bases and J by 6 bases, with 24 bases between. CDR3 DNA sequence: TGTGCCAGTAGTAGCTTACCTGGGAAGGGGCCGGCGGATGAAAAACTGTTTTTT. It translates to CASSSLPGKGPADEKLFF.

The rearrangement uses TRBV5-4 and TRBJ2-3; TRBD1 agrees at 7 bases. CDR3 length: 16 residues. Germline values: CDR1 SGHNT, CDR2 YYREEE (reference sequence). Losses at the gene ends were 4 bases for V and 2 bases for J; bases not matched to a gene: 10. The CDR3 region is CASSLNRGGNTDTQYF. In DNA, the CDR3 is TGTGCCAGCAGCCTAAACAGGGGCGGAAACACAGATACGCAGTATTTT.

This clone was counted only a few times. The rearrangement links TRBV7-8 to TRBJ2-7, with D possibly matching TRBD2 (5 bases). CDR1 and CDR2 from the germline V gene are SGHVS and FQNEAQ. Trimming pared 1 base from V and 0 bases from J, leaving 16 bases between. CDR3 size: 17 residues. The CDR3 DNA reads TGTGCCAGCAGCTTAGGTTTGCGGACTTTGTCCTCCTACGAGCAGTACTTC. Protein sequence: CASSLGLRTLSSYEQYF.

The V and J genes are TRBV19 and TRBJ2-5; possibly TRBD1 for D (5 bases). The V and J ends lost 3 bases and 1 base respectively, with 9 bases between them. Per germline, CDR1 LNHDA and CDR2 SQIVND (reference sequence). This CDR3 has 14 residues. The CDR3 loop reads CASSIGTGQETQYF. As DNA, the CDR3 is TGTGCCAGTAGTATCGGAACAGGCCAAGAGACCCAGTACTTC.

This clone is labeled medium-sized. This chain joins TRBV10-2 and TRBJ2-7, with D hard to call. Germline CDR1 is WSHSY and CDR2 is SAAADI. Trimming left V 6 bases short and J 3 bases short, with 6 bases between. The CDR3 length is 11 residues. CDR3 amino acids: CASRGFYEQYF. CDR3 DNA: TGCGCCAGCAGGGGGTTCTACGAGCAGTACTTC.

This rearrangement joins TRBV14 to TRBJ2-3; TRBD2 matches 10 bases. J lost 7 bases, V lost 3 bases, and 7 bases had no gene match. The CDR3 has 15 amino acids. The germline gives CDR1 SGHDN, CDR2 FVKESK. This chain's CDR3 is CASSHGTSGVNTQYF. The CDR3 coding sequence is TGTGCCAGCAGCCATGGAACTAGCGGGGTGAATACGCAGTATTTT.

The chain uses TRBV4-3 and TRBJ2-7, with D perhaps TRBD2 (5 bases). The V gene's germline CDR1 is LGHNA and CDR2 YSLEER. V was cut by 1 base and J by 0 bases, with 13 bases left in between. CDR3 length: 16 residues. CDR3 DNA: TGCGCCAGCAGCCAAGGGGTCCTAGCAGACTCCTACGAGCAGTACTTC. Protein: CASSQGVLADSYEQYF.